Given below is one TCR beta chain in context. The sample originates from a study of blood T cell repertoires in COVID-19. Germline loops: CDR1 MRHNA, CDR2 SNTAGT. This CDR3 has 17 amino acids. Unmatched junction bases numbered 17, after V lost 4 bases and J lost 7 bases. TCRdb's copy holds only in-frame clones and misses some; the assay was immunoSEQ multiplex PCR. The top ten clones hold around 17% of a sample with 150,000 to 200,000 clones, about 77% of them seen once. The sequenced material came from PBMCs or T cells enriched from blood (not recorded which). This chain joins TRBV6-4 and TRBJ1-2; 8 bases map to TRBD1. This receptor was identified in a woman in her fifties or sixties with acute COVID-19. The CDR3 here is CASSARLPRGRSRGYTF. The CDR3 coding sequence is TGTGCCAGCAGTGCCCGCCTGCCCAGGGGGCGCTCCCGTGGCTACACCTTC.